The TCR beta chain described here comes from a study of cytomegalovirus exposure and HLA in healthy donors. Study in general: Early released data had roughly 81 million unique TCRs, all coming from HLA-typed donors.

Primers: 60 Vbeta forward and 13 Jbeta reverse. The assay was immunoSEQ multiplex PCR, and TCRdb's table has in-frame clones only and misses some. The sample lists around 200,000 clones; 80% to 85% were seen once. Study-wide points: Later work found most CMV-associated TCR beta chains apparently HLA-restricted.

Comment on this clone: Its antigen is unknown.

V was trimmed by 6 bases and J by 0 bases, leaving 9 bases between them. This CDR3 is 14 amino acids long. The germline V gene encodes CDR1 SNHLY and CDR2 FYNNEI. The chain is built from TRBV2 and TRBJ1-5, with D possibly TRBD1 on 6 matching bases. Sequencing input: PBMCs. The clonotype was recovered from a man aged 50 to 59 in good health and CMV-seronegative. For the CDR3, the DNA is TGTGCCAGCAGGGCGGACAGTAGCAATCAGCCCCAGCATTTT. Protein: CASRADSSNQPQHF.